The sequence of this T cell receptor (beta chain) was determined in a study of shared clonotypes between healthy human individuals. Sequenced by immunoSEQ multiplex PCR; TCRdb stores in-frame clones only, minus some. Of under 2,500,000 clones in the sample, around 95% are singletons; the top ten hold 0.1% to 0.15%. The CDR3 runs 15 residues. Germline V gene sequence: CDR1 MNHEY, CDR2 SVGAGI. The J segment lost 5 bases and the V segment lost 6 bases, leaving 7 bases of the junction unmatched. Study findings and constraints: For sorted subsets, rarefaction showed incomplete sequencing despite large depth.

This clone appeared once. The antigen is undetermined. The chain carries TRBV6-5 and TRBJ2-5; 12 bases line up with TRBD1. Sequenced input: naive CD4+ T cells sorted from blood. Indicated subset: CD45RA+ positively selected. This sequence was found in a man aged 18 to 30 in good health. CDR3 DNA sequence: TGTGCCAGCAGACGGGACAGGGGGCGCGGGGAGACCCAGTACTTC. Protein: CASRRDRGRGETQYF.